What follows is one T cell receptor beta chain and its context. What it recognizes is unknown. Germline trimming cut 0 bases from V and 2 bases from J; bases unmatched to any gene: 9. CDR3 length: 17 amino acids. CDR1 and CDR2 (germline): SGHAT, FQNNGV. The record originates from a study of blood T cells in healthy people across ages. The study, taken as a whole, reports: Long-lived donors exceeded aged donors in naive CD4+ cells and diversity. Per million T cells, TCR beta diversity dropped roughly linearly as age increased.

Isolating PBMCs gave at least 6.5 million of these cells per sample. Primed by a sample-barcoded 5' primer and a J-beta primer mix, a second PCR proceeded for roughly 6 to 12 cycles. Each cDNA molecule received a tag from a template-switch adaptor that had 12 random nucleotides. Using its own MiXCR run on the 5' RACE reads, TCRdb lists one record per CDR3 protein. This sample has about 1 million distinct CDR3 sequences, with less than 50% found just once. Sequencing was carried out using blood. This clonotype was sampled from an older woman in good health. This chain uses TRBV11-2 with TRBJ2-7; 8 positions match TRBD2. The CDR3 reads CASSLDLGSGSPYEQYF. DNA for the CDR3: TGTGCCAGCAGCTTAGATCTAGGGAGCGGGAGTCCCTACGAGCAGTACTTC.